The rows below give T cell receptor beta chains drawn from one sample of a study of blood T cell repertoires in COVID-19. Sequenced by immunoSEQ multiplex PCR; TCRdb stores in-frame clones only, minus some. This sample has 250,000 or so clones, with roughly 88% found just once. Sequencing input: PBMCs or T cells enriched from blood (not recorded which). These receptors all stem from a woman in her thirties or forties who had been exposed to COVID-19. Each CDR3 is given with its conserved first and last residue. A D gene is named only where the DNA matches it firmly. Rows may omit the clone size; those that give it use once, few, many or a size class.

len	abundance	d_gene	j_gene	v_gene	CDR3aa	CDR3nt
15	NA	NA	TRBJ1-4	TRBV19	CASRGSTATNEKLFF	TGTGCCAGTAGAGGATCGACAGCAACTAATGAAAAACTGTTTTTT
18	NA	NA	TRBJ1-5	TRBV4-2	CASSQDFGEVLLSQPQHF	TGTGCCAGCAGCCAAGATTTTGGGGAGGTGTTGTTAAGTCAGCCCCAGCATTTT
13	NA	TRBD1	TRBJ2-4	TRBV5-4	CASSLDRGDIQYF	TGTGCCAGCAGCTTGGACAGGGGAGACATTCAGTACTTC
15	NA	TRBD1	TRBJ2-1	TRBV2	CASSDPRDSFDEQFF	TGTGCCAGCAGTGACCCCCGGGACAGTTTCGATGAGCAGTTCTTC
19	NA	TRBD1	TRBJ1-4	TRBV27	CASSLSGTGGAGPNEKLFF	TGTGCCAGCAGTTTATCCGGGACAGGGGGGGCCGGCCCCAATGAAAAACTGTTTTTT
14	NA	NA	TRBJ2-1	TRBV10-3	CAIRIGGPGNEQFF	TGTGCCATCAGGATAGGGGGACCGGGCAATGAGCAGTTCTTC
12	NA	TRBD1	TRBJ2-7	TRBV2	CASSPNQGAAYF	TGTGCCAGCAGTCCTAATCAGGGGGCTGCGTACTTC
16	NA	TRBD2	TRBJ2-2	TRBV4-2	CASSQRTSGNTGELFF	TGTGCCAGCAGCCAAAGGACTAGCGGGAACACCGGGGAGCTGTTTTTT
16	NA	TRBD1	TRBJ1-2	TRBV4-3	CASSRRTGDSNYGYTF	TGCGCCAGCAGCCGCCGGACAGGGGACTCTAACTATGGCTACACCTTC
14	NA	NA	TRBJ1-5	TRBV28	CASSFRGWNQPQHF	TGTGCCAGCAGTTTCAGGGGATGGAATCAGCCCCAGCATTTT
16	NA	NA	TRBJ1-4	TRBV28	CASSSNRVLANEKLFF	TGTGCCAGCAGTTCCAACAGGGTTTTGGCTAATGAAAAACTGTTTTTT
17	NA	TRBD2	TRBJ2-5	TRBV24-1	CATSAPEGLAGVETQYF	TGTGCCACCAGTGCCCCTGAGGGACTAGCAGGGGTGGAGACCCAGTACTTC
13	NA	TRBD2	TRBJ2-1	TRBV2	CASTSSYTGGGFF	TGTGCCAGCACGAGTTCATATACGGGAGGTGGGTTCTTC
17	NA	NA	TRBJ2-1	TRBV4-1	CASSQSGGGGSYNEQFF	TGCGCCAGCAGCCAATCTGGGGGCGGGGGATCCTACAATGAGCAGTTCTTC
15	NA	NA	TRBJ1-4	TRBV2	CASSNSRGPNEKLFF	TGTGCCAGCAGTAACTCGCGGGGGCCGAATGAAAAACTGTTTTTT
15	NA	NA	TRBJ2-1	TRBV7-2	CASSPTRDLSNEQFF	TGTGCCAGCAGCCCCACCCGGGACTTATCTAATGAGCAGTTCTTC
12	NA	TRBD1	TRBJ1-2	TRBV6-5	CASSYRGGGYTF	TGTGCCAGCAGTTACCGAGGGGGCGGCTACACCTTC
13	NA	TRBD2	TRBJ2-5	TRBV12-3/TRBV12-4	CASRLTSSETQYF	TGTGCCAGCAGGTTGACTAGCAGCGAGACCCAGTACTTC
16	NA	NA	TRBJ1-2	TRBV19	CASSMVGGRAAYGYTF	TGTGCCAGTAGTATGGTCGGCGGCAGGGCGGCCTATGGCTACACCTTC
13	NA	NA	TRBJ1-6	TRBV30	CAWSQGLNSPLHF	TGTGCCTGGAGTCAGGGTCTAAATTCACCCCTCCACTTT
12	once	NA	TRBJ1-1	TRBV7-2	CASSQGQGEAFF	TGTGCCAGCAGCCAGGGGCAGGGAGAAGCTTTCTTT
15	NA	NA	TRBJ1-1	TRBV28	CASSPAWGPNTEAFF	TGTGCCAGCAGTCCAGCATGGGGGCCGAACACTGAAGCTTTCTTT
16	NA	TRBD1	TRBJ1-5	TRBV10-3	CAIREPTGDSNQPQHF	TGTGCCATCAGGGAACCGACAGGGGATAGCAATCAGCCCCAGCATTTT
15	NA	TRBD2	TRBJ2-1	TRBV7-8	CASSLGGGAHNEQFF	TGTGCCAGCAGCTTAGGCGGGGGGGCCCACAATGAGCAGTTCTTC
15	NA	NA	TRBJ1-4	TRBV14	CASSPLDRFNEKLFF	TGTGCCAGCAGCCCACTCGACAGGTTTAATGAAAAACTGTTTTTT
19	NA	TRBD2	TRBJ2-1	TRBV7-9	CASSPGRLAGGPSYNEQFF	TGTGCCAGCAGCCCTGGTCGGCTAGCGGGAGGGCCGTCTTACAATGAGCAGTTCTTC
12	NA	NA	TRBJ2-5	TRBV5-6	CASSSSWETQYF	TGTGCCAGCAGCTCTAGTTGGGAGACCCAGTACTTC
14	NA	TRBD1	TRBJ2-1	TRBV3-1/TRBV3-2	CASSVRQGAYEQFF	TGTGCCAGCAGCGTTCGACAGGGGGCCTATGAGCAGTTCTTC
12	NA	NA	TRBJ2-2	TRBV7-9	CASSSNTGELFF	TGTGCCAGCAGCTCAAACACCGGGGAGCTGTTTTTT
16	NA	TRBD2	TRBJ2-3	TRBV7-3	CASSQQGLAGGDTQYF	TGTGCCAGCAGCCAACAGGGACTAGCGGGAGGAGATACGCAGTATTTT
18	NA	TRBD2	TRBJ2-2	TRBV4-2	CASSRLAVVAGGTGELFF	TGTGCCAGCAGCCGACTTGCTGTGGTAGCGGGGGGGACCGGGGAGCTGTTTTTT
15	NA	TRBD1	TRBJ1-4	TRBV4-1	CASSQSDGTGEKLFF	TGCGCCAGCAGCCAATCGGACGGGACAGGGGAAAAACTGTTTTTT
14	NA	TRBD2	TRBJ2-1	TRBV4-2	CASSQTLAGPEQFF	TGTGCCAGCAGCCAGACCCTAGCGGGGCCTGAGCAGTTCTTC
13	NA	NA	TRBJ2-2	TRBV7-9	CASSLDSAGELFF	TGTGCCAGCAGCTTAGACAGTGCCGGGGAGCTGTTTTTT
15	NA	NA	TRBJ2-1	TRBV9	CASSGQFSFSNEQFF	TGTGCCAGCAGCGGACAGTTTTCTTTTTCCAATGAGCAGTTCTTC
16	NA	TRBD1	TRBJ1-6	TRBV28	CASSLSRTGYNSPLHF	TGTGCCAGCAGTTTATCGAGGACAGGCTATAATTCACCCCTCCACTTT
14	NA	TRBD1	TRBJ1-4	TRBV19	CASKGDRGGEKLFF	TGTGCCAGTAAAGGAGACAGGGGGGGCGAAAAACTGTTTTTT
12	few	TRBD1	TRBJ1-1	TRBV25-1	CASSETGGLAFF	TGTGCCAGCAGTGAAACAGGGGGTTTGGCTTTCTTT
13	NA	TRBD1	TRBJ1-1	TRBV2	CASQGQMNTEAFF	TGTGCCAGCCAGGGACAGATGAACACTGAAGCTTTCTTT
16	NA	NA	TRBJ2-3	TRBV5-5	CASSLDGQFRSNTQYF	TGTGCCAGCAGCTTGGATGGTCAGTTCAGGTCAAATACGCAGTATTTT
18	NA	NA	TRBJ2-6	TRBV24-1	CATSDPRTKFSGANVLTF	TGTGCCACCAGTGATCCCCGGACAAAGTTTTCTGGGGCCAACGTCCTGACTTTC
15	NA	NA	TRBJ1-1	TRBV6-5	CASSYPGEVNTEAFF	TGTGCCAGCAGTTACCCCGGGGAGGTGAACACTGAAGCTTTCTTT
16	NA	TRBD1	TRBJ1-5	TRBV6-2/TRBV6-3	CASSYSQGFANQPQHF	TGTGCCAGCAGTTACTCACAGGGGTTCGCCAATCAGCCCCAGCATTTT
15	once	TRBD2	TRBJ2-5	TRBV11-2	CASSLGSGSQETQYF	TGTGCCAGCAGCTTAGGAAGCGGGAGCCAAGAGACCCAGTACTTC
14	NA	NA	TRBJ2-5	TRBV7-8	CASSFRSYQETQYF	TGTGCCAGCAGCTTCCGGTCGTACCAAGAGACCCAGTACTTC
14	NA	NA	TRBJ2-5	TRBV5-1	CASSLGGILETQYF	TGCGCCAGCAGCTTGGGGGGCATCTTAGAGACCCAGTACTTC
15	NA	NA	TRBJ2-2	TRBV5-1	CASSFLDRNTGELFF	TGCGCCAGCAGCTTCCTGGACAGGAACACCGGGGAGCTGTTTTTT
16	NA	NA	TRBJ1-1	TRBV10-3	CAISPWQGRSGTEAFF	TGTGCCATCAGTCCCTGGCAGGGGCGGTCGGGTACTGAAGCTTTCTTT
13	NA	TRBD1	TRBJ2-7	TRBV5-1	CASSWGQAYEQYF	TGCGCCAGCAGCTGGGGACAGGCCTACGAGCAGTACTTC
14	once	TRBD1	TRBJ2-1	TRBV5-1	CASSSGQGDNEQFF	TGCGCCAGCAGCTCTGGACAGGGGGACAATGAGCAGTTCTTC
14	NA	TRBD1	TRBJ1-2	TRBV5-1	CASSRQGAGNGYTF	TGTGCCAGCAGCAGACAGGGGGCAGGAAATGGCTACACCTTC
15	NA	TRBD1	TRBJ1-2	TRBV19	CASSNRDSRFYGYTF	TGTGCCAGTTCTAACCGGGACAGCCGATTTTATGGCTACACCTTC
14	NA	TRBD1	TRBJ1-2	TRBV7-9	CASEDNRQGDGYTF	TGTGCCAGCGAAGACAACCGACAGGGGGATGGCTACACCTTC
16	NA	TRBD1	TRBJ1-2	TRBV3-1/TRBV3-2	CASSQDKTGGPNGYTF	TGTGCCAGCAGCCAAGATAAAACAGGGGGCCCTAATGGCTACACCTTC
15	NA	TRBD1	TRBJ1-5	TRBV28	CASSPRDRQNQPQHF	TGTGCCAGCAGTCCCCGGGACAGACAGAATCAGCCCCAGCATTTT